This T cell receptor (beta chain) was documented in a study of patients and donors after allogeneic stem cell transplantation. A single record per CDR3 protein comes from TCRdb applying MiXCR to the RT-PCR reads. The sample carries 85,000 to 90,000 distinct CDR3 sequences, about 44% recorded once. CDR3 length: 15 residues. With 1 base clipped from V and 0 bases from J, the junction kept 5 bases outside the gene matches. Looked up from germline, CDR1 is DFQATT and CDR2 is SNEGSKA (reference sequence). This chain links TRBV20-1 with TRBJ1-1, with 7 bases that match TRBD1. This sequence was found in a human donor who was either an allogeneic HSCT recipient or a stem cell or donor lymphocyte infusion donor (not recorded which). It is not recorded whose cells these are; they may come from a transplant donor. Sequenced input: blood, either unsorted or a sorted T cell fraction (not recorded which). As DNA, the CDR3 is TGCAGTGCTAGAGTGAACAGGGGAATGAACACTGAAGCTTTCTTT. As protein: CSARVNRGMNTEAFF.